These T cell receptor beta chains were read from a single sample in a study of CD8 T cells in ankylosing spondylitis. In TCRdb, the 5' RACE reads were re-called with MiXCR into one record per CDR3 protein. The table has about 220,000 distinct CDR3 sequences, roughly 26% seen once. Input material: blood, either unsorted or a sorted T cell fraction (not recorded which). The source of these receptors is a male donor with ankylosing spondylitis or in good health (not recorded which). Each CDR3 is given with its conserved first and last residue. A D gene is named only where the DNA matches it firmly. Part of the rows lack a size; the others show once, few, many or a class for expanded clones.

d_call j_call clone_size v_call cdr3_length cdr3_nt cdr3_aa
. TRBJ1-4 many TRBV7-2 15 TGTGCCAGCAGCCGCGACAGAGCAACTAATGAAAAACTGTTTTTT CASSRDRATNEKLFF
. TRBJ1-4 many TRBV5-1 14 TGCGCCAGCAGCTTACAACGGCCGAATGAAAAACTGTTTTTT CASSLQRPNEKLFF
. TRBJ2-7 many TRBV12-3/TRBV12-4 14 TGTGCCAGCAGTTTGTACCAGAGCTCCTACGAGCAGTACTTC CASSLYQSSYEQYF
. TRBJ2-2 many TRBV12-3/TRBV12-4 12 TGTGCCAGCGCCGGGAACACCGGGGAGCTGTTTTTT CASAGNTGELFF
. TRBJ2-1 . TRBV5-6 15 TGTGCCAGCAGCTTGATAGCGGTCTCCTACAATGAGCAGTTCTTC CASSLIAVSYNEQFF
. TRBJ2-1 once TRBV7-2 14 TGTGCCAGCAGCGCGGAGGTGCGCTACAATGAGCAGTTCTTC CASSAEVRYNEQFF
TRBD2 TRBJ2-7 many TRBV2 15 TGTGCCAGCAGCCCTATGACTAGCGCGACCTACGAGCAGTACTTC CASSPMTSATYEQYF
. TRBJ2-2 once TRBV20-1 14 TGCAGTGCTAGTGGACAGTCGAACACCGGGGAGCTGTTTTTT CSASGQSNTGELFF
. TRBJ2-3 many TRBV6-5 15 TGTGCCAGCAGCTACGGGGTGGGTGCCACAGATACGCAGTATTTT CASSYGVGATDTQYF
. TRBJ1-5 many TRBV20-1 15 TGCAGTGCTAGAGATTCCGGGACCTCCAGCGGTGCCCAGCATTTT CSARDSGTSSGAQHF
. TRBJ2-5 . TRBV12-3/TRBV12-4 12 TGTGCCAGCAGTCCCGGTATAGAGACCCAGTACTTC CASSPGIETQYF
TRBD1 TRBJ2-3 few TRBV20-1 15 TGCAGTGCTAGAGAGGCCAGGGGGAGCACAGATACGCAGTATTTT CSAREARGSTDTQYF
. TRBJ2-2 many TRBV5-1 15 TGCGCCAGCAGGCGGGACACCCAGAACACCGGGGAGCTGTTTTTT CASRRDTQNTGELFF
TRBD2 TRBJ2-3 many TRBV27 17 TGTGCCAGCAGTTTACTCGGGACTAGCGGAGGAGGGGATACGCAGTATTTT CASSLLGTSGGGDTQYF
. TRBJ1-1 . TRBV7-2 11 TGTGCCAGCAGCCAACGGGCAGAAGCTTTCTTT CASSQRAEAFF
. TRBJ2-1 many TRBV29-1 12 TGCAGCGGGGGGGATCCTTTAAATGAGCAGTTCTTC CSGGDPLNEQFF
. TRBJ1-1 . TRBV4-2 16 TGTGCCAGCAGCCAAGATTACAGGGTAGGGAACACTGAAGCTTTCTTT CASSQDYRVGNTEAFF
. TRBJ2-5 many TRBV19 14 TGTGCCAGTAGTATGCCCCGACCAGAAGAGACCCAGTACTTC CASSMPRPEETQYF
. TRBJ2-3 few TRBV7-2 12 TGTGCCAGCAGCTTTGGTGCAGATACGCAGTATTTT CASSFGADTQYF
. TRBJ2-5 few TRBV5-1 13 TGCGCCAGCAGCTTGGTGCCAGCAGAGACCCAGTACTTC CASSLVPAETQYF
TRBD1 TRBJ1-1 . TRBV29-1 16 TGCAGCGTTCCCCCGATGGGACAGGGCTTTAATGGTGAAGCTTTCTTT CSVPPMGQGFNGEAFF
TRBD2 TRBJ2-3 . TRBV20-1 15 TGCAGTGCTAGAGAACCAGCGGGAGGACAAAATACGCAGTATTTT CSAREPAGGQNTQYF
TRBD2 TRBJ2-2 . TRBV20-1 14 TGCAGTGCCACACTAGCGACCCGGCCCGGGGAGCTGTTTTTT CSATLATRPGELFF
TRBD2 TRBJ2-1 many TRBV2 14 TGTGCCAGCAGGAGACTAGCGGGTGACAATGAGCAGTTCTTC CASRRLAGDNEQFF